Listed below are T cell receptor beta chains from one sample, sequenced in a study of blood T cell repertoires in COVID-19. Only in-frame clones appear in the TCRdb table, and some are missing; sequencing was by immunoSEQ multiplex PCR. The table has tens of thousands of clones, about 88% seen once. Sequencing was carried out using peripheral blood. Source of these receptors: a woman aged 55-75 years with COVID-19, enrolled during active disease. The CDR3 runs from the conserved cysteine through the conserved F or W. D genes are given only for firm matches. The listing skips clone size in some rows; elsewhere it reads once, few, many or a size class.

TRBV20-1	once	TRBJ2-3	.	TGCAGTGCCGGGACAACAGATACGCAGTATTTT	CSAGTTDTQYF
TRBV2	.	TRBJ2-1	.	TGTGCCAGCAGGTCCCGGGGGAGTATGAACAATGAGCAGTTCTTC	CASRSRGSMNNEQFF
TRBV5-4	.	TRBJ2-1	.	TGTGCCAGCAGCTTGGGAGCTCTTGAGCAGTTCTTC	CASSLGALEQFF
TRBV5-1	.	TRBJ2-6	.	TGCGCCAGCAGCTTGGAGGGGATAGCCTCTGGGGCCAACGTCCTGACTTTC	CASSLEGIASGANVLTF
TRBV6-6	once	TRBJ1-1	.	TGTGCCAGCTCTAGGGCAGGGGTGAACACTGAAGCTTTCTTT	CASSRAGVNTEAFF
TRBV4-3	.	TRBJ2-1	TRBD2	TGCGCCAGCAGCCAAGAAACCCAAGGACTAGACTCCTACAATGAGCAGTTCTTC	CASSQETQGLDSYNEQFF
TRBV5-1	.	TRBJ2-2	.	TGCGCCAGCAGCTTGGGGGGCAGTACGAACACCGGGGAGCTGTTTTTT	CASSLGGSTNTGELFF
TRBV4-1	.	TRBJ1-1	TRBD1	TGCGCCAGCAGCCAACAACCGGGACAGGGGAACACTGAAGCTTTCTTT	CASSQQPGQGNTEAFF
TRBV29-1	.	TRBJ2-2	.	TGCAGCGTGTCATCCAGGTCAATAAGGGAGCTGTTTTTT	CSVSSRSIRELFF
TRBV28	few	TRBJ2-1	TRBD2	TGTGCCAGCAGTTTAGCGGCTAGCGGGAGCGGCGACAATGAGCAGTTCTTC	CASSLAASGSGDNEQFF
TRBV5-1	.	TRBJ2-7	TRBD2	TGCGCCAGCAGCTTGTCCCCTCCCCGGGGGGGGGAGCAGTACTTC	CASSLSPPRGGEQYF
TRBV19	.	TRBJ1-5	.	TGTGCCAGTAGTATGGCGCAGGGACACGATCAGCCCCAGCATTTT	CASSMAQGHDQPQHF
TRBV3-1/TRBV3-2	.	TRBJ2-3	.	TGTGCCAGCAGCCAAGCCAGGACGTTCCTAGCGGAGGGGGGAGGCACAGATACGCAGTATTTT	CASSQARTFLAEGGGTDTQYF
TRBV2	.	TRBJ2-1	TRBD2	TGTGCCAGCAGTCTTGGACTAGCGGGAGATGAGCAGTTCTTC	CASSLGLAGDEQFF
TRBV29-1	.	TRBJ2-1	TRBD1	TGCAGCGTTTACGACAGGGCTTCTTACAATGAGCAGTTCTTC	CSVYDRASYNEQFF
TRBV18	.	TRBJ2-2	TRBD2	TGTGCCAGCTCACCTCCCGGCGGGGGAGCGAACACCGGGGAGCTGTTTTTT	CASSPPGGGANTGELFF
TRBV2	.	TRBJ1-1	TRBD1	TGTGCCAGCAGGACAGGGTTGAACACTGAAGCTTTCTTT	CASRTGLNTEAFF
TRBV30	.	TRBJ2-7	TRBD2	TGTGCCTACGGGACTAGCGGGGACATACAGTACTTC	CAYGTSGDIQYF
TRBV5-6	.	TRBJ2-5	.	TGTGCCAGCAGCGTGTGGAGCAGTCTAGAGACCCAGTACTTC	CASSVWSSLETQYF
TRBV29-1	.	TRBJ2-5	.	TGCAGCGTTGTATTCCGATGGCAGGAGACCCAGTACTTC	CSVVFRWQETQYF
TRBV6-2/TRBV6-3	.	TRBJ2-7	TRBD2	TGTGCCAGCAGTTACGGGCGGGGGAGCTCCTACGAGCAGTACTTC	CASSYGRGSSYEQYF
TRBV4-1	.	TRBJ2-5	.	TGCGCCAGCAGCCAAGTAGTTTCTATCGTACAGAACCAAGAGACCCAGTACTTC	CASSQVVSIVQNQETQYF
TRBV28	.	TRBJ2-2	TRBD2	TGTGCCAGCTTAACGACTGAAATTAGCGGGAGGGCTCCCCCCGGGGAGCTGTTTTTT	CASLTTEISGRAPPGELFF
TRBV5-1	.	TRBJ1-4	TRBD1	TGCGCCAGCAGCTTGGAGGGGCCCGGGACAGGGGTTGAAAAACTGTTTTTT	CASSLEGPGTGVEKLFF
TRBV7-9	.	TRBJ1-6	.	TGTGCCAGCAGCCGAGAGCGACAGCCCAATTCACCCCTCCACTTT	CASSRERQPNSPLHF
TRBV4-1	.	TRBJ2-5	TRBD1	TGCGCCAGCAGCCCGTGGGACAGGGGGCTGGAGACCCAGTACTTC	CASSPWDRGLETQYF
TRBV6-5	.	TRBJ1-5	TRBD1	TGTGCCAGCAGTCCAACAGGGGAGAGCAATCAGCCCCAGCATTTT	CASSPTGESNQPQHF
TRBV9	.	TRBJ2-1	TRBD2	TGTGCCAGCAGCTTTTCCGGGACTAGCGGCCAGAGCTCCTACAATGAGCAGTTCTTC	CASSFSGTSGQSSYNEQFF
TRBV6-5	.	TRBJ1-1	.	TGTGCCAGCACCCACGCCGGACAGGAAGCTTTCTTT	CASTHAGQEAFF
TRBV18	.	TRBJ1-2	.	TGTGCCAGCTCACCAGGAGCAGGGGGCTACACCTTC	CASSPGAGGYTF
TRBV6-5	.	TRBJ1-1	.	TGTGCCAGCAGTTACTCCTCCCTGAACACTGAAGCTTTCTTT	CASSYSSLNTEAFF
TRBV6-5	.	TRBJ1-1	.	TGTGCCAGCAGTTGGGACACAGTGAACACTGAAGCTTTCTTT	CASSWDTVNTEAFF
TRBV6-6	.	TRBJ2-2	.	TGTGCCAGCAGTCGGGACACCTACACCGGGGAGCTGTTTTTT	CASSRDTYTGELFF
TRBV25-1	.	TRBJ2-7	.	TGTGCCAGCAGTTTACAGTTCGAGGGTCAGTACTTC	CASSLQFEGQYF
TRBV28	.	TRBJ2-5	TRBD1	TGTGCCAGCTTCTCACCGGGACAGGGAGAGACCCAGTACTTC	CASFSPGQGETQYF
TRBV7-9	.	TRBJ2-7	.	TGTGCCAGCAGCTTAAGAAGCGAGTACGAGCAGTACTTC	CASSLRSEYEQYF
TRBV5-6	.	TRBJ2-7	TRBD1	TGTGCCAGCAGCTTGCCCGGGACAGGCGAACAGTACTTC	CASSLPGTGEQYF
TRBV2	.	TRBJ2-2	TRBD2	TGTGCCAGCGGCCGGGAGGGCGACACCGGGGAGCTGTTTTTT	CASGREGDTGELFF
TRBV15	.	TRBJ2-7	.	TGTGCCACCAGCGCCAGACTAGGTTCTGGCTACGAGCAGTACTTC	CATSARLGSGYEQYF